The TCR beta chain described here comes from a study of beta chain features in type 1 diabetes. For the study at large: Healthy donors and patients showed comparable age, gender and cell yields.

Remarks on this clone: Its antigen is undetermined.

Every bit of the isolated RNA underwent reverse transcription, so sequencing read expressed TCRB transcripts. Some clones are missing from TCRdb's copy, which holds only in-frame ones; the method was immunoSEQ multiplex PCR. The sample shows roughly 250,000 clones, roughly 70% of them seen only once. CD4+ naive, central memory, regulatory and stem cell-like memory cells were sorted via CD45RO/CCR7/CD25/CD127/CD95/CD27. Findings of the study overall: A potential PCR bias toward shorter templates would be equal in patient and control samples.

The length of the CDR3 is 16 residues. J gave up 2 bases and V 3 bases, and 6 bases lay outside the gene matches. CDR1 MDHEN and CDR2 SYDVKM come from the germline V gene. The sequenced sample consisted of naive CD4+ T cells from blood. This TCR was recovered from a young man in good health. V usage is TRBV28 and J usage is TRBJ2-5, with TRBD1 identical over 10 bases. CDR3 coding DNA: TGTGCCAGCAGTTTGGCTGGGACAGGGGTTCAAGAGACCCAGTACTTC. Its protein product is CASSLAGTGVQETQYF.